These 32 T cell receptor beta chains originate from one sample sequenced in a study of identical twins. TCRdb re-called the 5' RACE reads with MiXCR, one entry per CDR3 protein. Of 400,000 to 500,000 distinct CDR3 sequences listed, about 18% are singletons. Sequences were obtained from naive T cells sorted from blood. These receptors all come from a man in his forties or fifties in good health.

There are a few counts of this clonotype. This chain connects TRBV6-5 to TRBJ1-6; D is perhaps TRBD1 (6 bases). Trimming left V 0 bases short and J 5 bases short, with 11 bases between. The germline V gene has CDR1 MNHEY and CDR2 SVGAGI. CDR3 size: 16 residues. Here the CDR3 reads CASSYSPGGDNSPLHF. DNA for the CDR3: TGTGCCAGCAGTTACTCACCCGGGGGCGATAATTCACCCCTCCACTTT.

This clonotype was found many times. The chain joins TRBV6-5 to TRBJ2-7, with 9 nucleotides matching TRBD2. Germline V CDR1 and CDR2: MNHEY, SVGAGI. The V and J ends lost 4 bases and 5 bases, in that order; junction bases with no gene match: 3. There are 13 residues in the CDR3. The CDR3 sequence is CASSSSGNDEQYF. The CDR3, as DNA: TGTGCCAGCAGTTCTAGCGGGAATGACGAGCAGTACTTC.

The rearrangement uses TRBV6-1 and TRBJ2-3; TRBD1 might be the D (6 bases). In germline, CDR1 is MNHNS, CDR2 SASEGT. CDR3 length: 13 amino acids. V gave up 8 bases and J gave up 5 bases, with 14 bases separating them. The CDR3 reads CASDRSLLDTQYF. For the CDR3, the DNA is TGTGCCAGCGACAGGAGTCTTTTAGATACGCAGTATTTT.

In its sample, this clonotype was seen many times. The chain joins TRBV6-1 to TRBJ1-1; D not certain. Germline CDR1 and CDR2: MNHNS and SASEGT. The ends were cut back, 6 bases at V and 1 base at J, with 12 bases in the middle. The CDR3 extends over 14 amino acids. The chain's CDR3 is CASSLTGGNTEAFF. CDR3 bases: TGTGCCAGCAGCCTAACTGGCGGGAACACTGAAGCTTTCTTT.

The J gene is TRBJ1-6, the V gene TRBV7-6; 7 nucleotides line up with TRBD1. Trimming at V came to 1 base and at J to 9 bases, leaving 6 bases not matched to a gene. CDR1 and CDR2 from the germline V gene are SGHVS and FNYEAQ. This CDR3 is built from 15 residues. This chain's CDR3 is CASSLGTGRSSPLHF. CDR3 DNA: TGTGCCAGCAGCTTAGGGACAGGACGGAGTTCACCCCTCCACTTT.

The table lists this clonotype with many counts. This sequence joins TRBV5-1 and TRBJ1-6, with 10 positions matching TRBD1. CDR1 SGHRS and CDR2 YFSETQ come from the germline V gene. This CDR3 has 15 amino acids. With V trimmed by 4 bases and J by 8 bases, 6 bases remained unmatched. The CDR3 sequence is CASSSRDRGHSPLHF. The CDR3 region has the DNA TGCGCCAGCAGCAGCCGGGACAGGGGCCATTCACCCCTCCACTTT.

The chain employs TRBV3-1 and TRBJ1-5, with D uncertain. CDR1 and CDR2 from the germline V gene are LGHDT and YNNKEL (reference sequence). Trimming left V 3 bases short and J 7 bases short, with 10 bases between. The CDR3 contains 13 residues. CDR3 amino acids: CASSQAGGQPQHF. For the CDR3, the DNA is TGTGCCAGCAGCCAGGCGGGTGGCCAGCCCCAGCATTTT.

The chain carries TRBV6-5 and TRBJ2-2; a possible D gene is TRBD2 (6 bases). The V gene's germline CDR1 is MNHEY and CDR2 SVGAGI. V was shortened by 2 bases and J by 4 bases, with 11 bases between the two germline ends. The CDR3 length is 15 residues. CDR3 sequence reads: CASSYGGVVTGELFF. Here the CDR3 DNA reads TGTGCCAGCAGTTACGGCGGGGTGGTCACCGGGGAGCTGTTTTTT.

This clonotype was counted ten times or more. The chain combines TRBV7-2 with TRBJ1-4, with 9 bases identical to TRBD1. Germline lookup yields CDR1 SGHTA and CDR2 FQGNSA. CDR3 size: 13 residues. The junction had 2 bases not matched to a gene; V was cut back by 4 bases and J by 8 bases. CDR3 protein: CASSSGTGEKLFF. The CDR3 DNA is TGTGCCAGCAGCTCAGGGACAGGGGAAAAACTGTTTTTT.

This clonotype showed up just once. The CDR3: CSARPLDRARQETQYF. DNA for the CDR3: TGCAGTGCTAGACCTCTCGACAGGGCCCGACAAGAGACCCAGTACTTC. The V gene is TRBV20-1, the J gene TRBJ2-5; 7 bases agree with TRBD1. The CDR3 length is 16 residues. The trim removed 2 bases at V and 2 bases at J, leaving 11 bases unmatched. Germline-derived CDR1 and CDR2 are DFQATT and SNEGSKA (reference sequence).

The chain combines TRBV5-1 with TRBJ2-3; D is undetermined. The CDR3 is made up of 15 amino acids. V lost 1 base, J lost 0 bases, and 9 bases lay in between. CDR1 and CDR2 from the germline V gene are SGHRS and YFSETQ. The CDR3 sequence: CASSLRGSSTDTQYF. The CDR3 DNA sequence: TGCGCCAGCAGCTTGCGAGGATCCAGCACAGATACGCAGTATTTT. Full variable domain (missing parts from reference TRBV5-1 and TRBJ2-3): KAGVTQTPRYLIKTRGQQVTLSCSPISGHRSVSWYQQTPGQGLQFLFEYFSETQRNKGNFPGRFSGRQFSNSRSEMNVSTLELGDSALYLCASSLRGSSTDTQYFGPGTRLTVL.

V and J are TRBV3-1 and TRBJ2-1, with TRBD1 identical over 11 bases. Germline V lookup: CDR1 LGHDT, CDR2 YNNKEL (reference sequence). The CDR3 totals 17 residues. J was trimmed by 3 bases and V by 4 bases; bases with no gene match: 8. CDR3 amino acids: CASSPGWGTGGYNEQFF. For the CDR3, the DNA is TGTGCCAGCAGCCCAGGGTGGGGGACAGGGGGCTACAATGAGCAGTTCTTC.

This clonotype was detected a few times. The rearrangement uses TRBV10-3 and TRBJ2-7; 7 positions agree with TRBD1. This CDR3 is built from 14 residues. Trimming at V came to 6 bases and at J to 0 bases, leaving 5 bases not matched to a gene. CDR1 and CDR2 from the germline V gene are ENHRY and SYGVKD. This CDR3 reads CAIRFGTASYEQYF. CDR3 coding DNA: TGTGCCATCAGATTCGGGACAGCCTCCTACGAGCAGTACTTC.

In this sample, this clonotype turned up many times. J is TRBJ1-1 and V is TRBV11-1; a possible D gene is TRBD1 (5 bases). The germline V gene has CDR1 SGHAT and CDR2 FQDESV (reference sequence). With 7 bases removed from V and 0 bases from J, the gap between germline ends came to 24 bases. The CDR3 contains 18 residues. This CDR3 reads CASTGHRSRNRLNTEAFF. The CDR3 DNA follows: TGTGCCAGCACCGGACACCGTAGTCGGAACAGATTGAACACTGAAGCTTTCTTT.

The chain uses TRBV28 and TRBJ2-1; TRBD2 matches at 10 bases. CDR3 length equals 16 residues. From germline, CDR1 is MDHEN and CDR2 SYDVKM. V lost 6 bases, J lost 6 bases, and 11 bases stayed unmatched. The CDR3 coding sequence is TGTGCCAGCAGCTACTCTGGACTAGCGGAGTTCAATGAGCAGTTCTTC. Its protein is CASSYSGLAEFNEQFF. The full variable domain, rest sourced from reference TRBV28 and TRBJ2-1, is DVKVTQSSRYLVKRTGEKVFLECVQDMDHENMFWYRQDPGLGLRLIYFSYDVKMKEKGDIPEGYSVSREKKERFSLILESASTNQTSMYLCASSYSGLAEFNEQFFGPGTRLTVL.

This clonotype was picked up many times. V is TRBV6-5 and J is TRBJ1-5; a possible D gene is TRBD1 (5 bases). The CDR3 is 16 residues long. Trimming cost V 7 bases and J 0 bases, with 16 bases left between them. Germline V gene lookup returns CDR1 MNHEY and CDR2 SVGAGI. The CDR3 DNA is TGTGCCAGCAACCCGGGACCCAGAATTAGCAATCAGCCCCAGCATTTT. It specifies CASNPGPRISNQPQHF.

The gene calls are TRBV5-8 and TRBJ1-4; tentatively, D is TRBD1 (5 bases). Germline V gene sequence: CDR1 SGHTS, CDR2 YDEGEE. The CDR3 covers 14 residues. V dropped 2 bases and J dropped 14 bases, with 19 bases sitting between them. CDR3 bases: TGTGCCAGCAGCTTTTGGGCCCGGGACGGCTGGCTGTTTTTT. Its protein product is CASSFWARDGWLFF. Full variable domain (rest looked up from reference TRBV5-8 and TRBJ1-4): EAGVTQSPTHLIKTRGQQATLRCSPISGHTSVYWYQQALGLGLQFLLWYDEGEERNRGNFPPRFSGRQFPNYSSELNVNALELEDSALYLCASSFWARDGWLFFGSGTQLSVL.

As DNA, the CDR3 is TGTGCCAGCAGCCACTCCGTTTCTTCAGCGGGACGACGGGATGAGCAGTTCTTC. It yields the protein CASSHSVSSAGRRDEQFF. The V gene is TRBV6-2 or TRBV6-3, the J gene TRBJ2-1; 7 nucleotides align to TRBD2. The CDR3 length is 18 residues. J gave up 8 bases and V 6 bases, and 22 bases lay outside the gene matches. Germline assignment: CDR1 MNHEY and CDR2 SVGEGT.

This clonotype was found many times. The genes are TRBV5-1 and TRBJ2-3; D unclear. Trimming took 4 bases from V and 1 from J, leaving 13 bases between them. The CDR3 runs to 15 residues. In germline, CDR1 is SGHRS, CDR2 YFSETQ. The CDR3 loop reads CASSRSLVRTDTQYF. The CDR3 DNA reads TGCGCCAGCAGCAGGAGCCTAGTCCGCACAGATACGCAGTATTTT.

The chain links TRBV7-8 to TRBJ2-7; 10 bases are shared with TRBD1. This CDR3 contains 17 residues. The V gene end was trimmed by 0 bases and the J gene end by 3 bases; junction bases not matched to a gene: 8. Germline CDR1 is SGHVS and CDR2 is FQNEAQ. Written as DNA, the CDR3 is TGTGCCAGCAGCTTAGCTCCCTCCGGGACAGGGGACTACGAGCAGTACTTC. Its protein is CASSLAPSGTGDYEQYF.

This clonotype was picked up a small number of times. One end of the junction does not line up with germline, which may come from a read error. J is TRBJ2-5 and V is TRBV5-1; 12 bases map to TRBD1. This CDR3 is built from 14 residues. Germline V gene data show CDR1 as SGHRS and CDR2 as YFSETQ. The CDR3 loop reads CASSGGQGAETQYF. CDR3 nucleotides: TGCGCCAGCAGCGGGGGACAGGGGGCTGAGACCCAATACTTC.

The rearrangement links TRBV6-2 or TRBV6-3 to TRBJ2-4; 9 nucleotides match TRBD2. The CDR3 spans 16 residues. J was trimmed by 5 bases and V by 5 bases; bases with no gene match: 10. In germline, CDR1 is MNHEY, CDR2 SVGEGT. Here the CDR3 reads CASSQSRGGLQNIQYF. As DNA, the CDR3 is TGTGCCAGCAGTCAGTCGCGGGGGGGCCTGCAAAACATTCAGTACTTC.

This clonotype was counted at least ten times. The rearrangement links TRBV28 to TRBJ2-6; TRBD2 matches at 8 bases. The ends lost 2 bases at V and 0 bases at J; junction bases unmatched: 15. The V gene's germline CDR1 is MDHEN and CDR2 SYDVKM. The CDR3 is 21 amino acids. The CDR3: CASSLRIGRRAGGSGANVLTF. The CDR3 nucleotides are TGTGCCAGCAGTTTACGGATAGGCCGCCGGGCGGGGGGCTCTGGGGCCAACGTCCTGACTTTC.

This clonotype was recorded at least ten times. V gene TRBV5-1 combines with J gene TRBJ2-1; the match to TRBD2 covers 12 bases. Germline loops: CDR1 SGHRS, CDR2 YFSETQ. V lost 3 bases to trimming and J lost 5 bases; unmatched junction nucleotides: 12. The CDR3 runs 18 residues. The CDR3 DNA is TGCGCCAGCAGCTCTCGGACGACTAGCGGGGGCTACCACAATGAGCAGTTCTTC. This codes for CASSSRTTSGGYHNEQFF. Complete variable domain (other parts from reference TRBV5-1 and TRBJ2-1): KAGVTQTPRYLIKTRGQQVTLSCSPISGHRSVSWYQQTPGQGLQFLFEYFSETQRNKGNFPGRFSGRQFSNSRSEMNVSTLELGDSALYLCASSSRTTSGGYHNEQFFGPGTRLTVL.

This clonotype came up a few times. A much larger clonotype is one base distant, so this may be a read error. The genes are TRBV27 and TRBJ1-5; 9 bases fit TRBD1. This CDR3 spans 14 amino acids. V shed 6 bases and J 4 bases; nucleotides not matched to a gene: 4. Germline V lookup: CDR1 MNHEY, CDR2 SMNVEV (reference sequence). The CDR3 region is CASRPDRGNQPQHF. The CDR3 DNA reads TGTGCCAGCAGACCCGACAGGGGGAATCAGCCCCAGCATTTT.

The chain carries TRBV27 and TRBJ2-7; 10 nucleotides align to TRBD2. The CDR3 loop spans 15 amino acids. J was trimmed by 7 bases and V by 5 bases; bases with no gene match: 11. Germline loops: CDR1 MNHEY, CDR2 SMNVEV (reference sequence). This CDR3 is CASSKLAGITGEQYF. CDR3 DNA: TGTGCCAGCAGTAAACTAGCGGGGATAACGGGGGAGCAGTACTTC.

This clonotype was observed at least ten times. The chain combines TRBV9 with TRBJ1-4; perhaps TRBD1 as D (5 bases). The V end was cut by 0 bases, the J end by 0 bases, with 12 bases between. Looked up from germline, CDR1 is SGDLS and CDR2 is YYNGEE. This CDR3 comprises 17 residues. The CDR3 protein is CASSVGAGPPTNEKLFF. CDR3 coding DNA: TGTGCCAGCAGCGTAGGGGCAGGGCCTCCAACTAATGAAAAACTGTTTTTT.

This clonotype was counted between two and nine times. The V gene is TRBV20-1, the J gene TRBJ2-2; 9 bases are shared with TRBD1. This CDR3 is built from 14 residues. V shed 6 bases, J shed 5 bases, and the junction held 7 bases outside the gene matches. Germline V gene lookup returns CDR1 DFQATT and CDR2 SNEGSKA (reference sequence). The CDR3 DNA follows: TGCAGTGCCCTGGGGACAGGGATGACCGGGGAGCTGTTTTTT. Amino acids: CSALGTGMTGELFF.

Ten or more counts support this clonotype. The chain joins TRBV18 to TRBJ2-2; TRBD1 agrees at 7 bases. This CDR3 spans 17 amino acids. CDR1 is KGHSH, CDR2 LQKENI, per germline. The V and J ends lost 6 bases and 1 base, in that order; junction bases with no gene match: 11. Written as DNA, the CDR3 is TGTGCCAGCTCCCAAGGGCCACAGGGGAGGAACACCGGGGAGCTGTTTTTT. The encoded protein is CASSQGPQGRNTGELFF.

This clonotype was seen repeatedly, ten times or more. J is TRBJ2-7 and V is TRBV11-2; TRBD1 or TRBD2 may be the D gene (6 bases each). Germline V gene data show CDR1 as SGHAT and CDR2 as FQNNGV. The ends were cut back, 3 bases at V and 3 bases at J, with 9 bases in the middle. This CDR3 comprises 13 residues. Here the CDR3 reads CASSLGGHYEQYF. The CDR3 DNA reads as TGTGCCAGCAGCTTGGGGGGCCACTACGAGCAGTACTTC.

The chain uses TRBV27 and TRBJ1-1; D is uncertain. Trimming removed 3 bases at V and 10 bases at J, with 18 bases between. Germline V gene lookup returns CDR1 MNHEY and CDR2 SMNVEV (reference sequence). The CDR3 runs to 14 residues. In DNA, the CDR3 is TGTGCCAGCAGTTTCGGCGCTAGGGATAATGGAGCTTTCTTT. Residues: CASSFGARDNGAFF.

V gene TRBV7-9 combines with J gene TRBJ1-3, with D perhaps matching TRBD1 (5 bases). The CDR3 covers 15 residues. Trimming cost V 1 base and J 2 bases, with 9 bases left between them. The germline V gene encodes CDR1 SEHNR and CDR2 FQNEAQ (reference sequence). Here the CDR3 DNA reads TGTGCCAGCAGCTTAGATGGCAGGGCTGGAAACACCATATATTTT. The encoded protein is CASSLDGRAGNTIYF. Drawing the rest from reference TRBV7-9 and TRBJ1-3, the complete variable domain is DTGVSQNPRHKITKRGQNVTFRCDPISEHNRLYWYRQTLGQGPEFLTYFQNEAQLEKSRLLSDRFSAERPKGSFSTLEIQRTEQGDSAMYLCASSLDGRAGNTIYFGEGSWLTVV.